This T cell receptor (beta chain) derives from a study of blood T cell repertoires in COVID-19. Study context: The United States, Italy and Spain supplied acute and convalescent COVID-19 samples. T cells, B-cell-depleted T cells, or PBMCs supplied cDNA or gDNA.

In the source study's methods: Estimation of nucleated cell counts relied on the amplification of reference gene primers. Assay: immunoSEQ multiplex PCR; the TCRdb copy retains only in-frame clones and omits some. Clone size and V and J calls were adopted from that table, with D and trimming inferred from the DNA. The table has 150,000 to 160,000 clones, about 80% seen once. The specimen sequenced was peripheral blood. This clonotype was obtained from a woman between 55 and 75 years old with acute or convalescent COVID-19.

The CDR3 DNA is TGCGCCAGCAGCCGAACCCGAGGGGGCAATTCACCCCTCCACTTT. Protein sequence: CASSRTRGGNSPLHF. The chain has TRBV5-1 and TRBJ1-6; 7 bases map to TRBD1. Germline loops: CDR1 SGHRS, CDR2 YFSETQ. The CDR3 consists of 15 residues. The V gene end was trimmed by 4 bases and the J gene end by 7 bases; junction bases not matched to a gene: 8.